This is a list of T cell receptor beta chains from one sample in a study of shared clonotypes between healthy human individuals. Sequencing was performed with immunoSEQ multiplex PCR; in TCRdb, only in-frame clones are kept and a portion is missing. The sample lists millions of clones, just over 90% occurring once. The sequenced material came from naive CD4+ T cells sorted from blood. The receptors here all came from a man aged 18-30 years in good health. Each CDR3 is given with its conserved first and last residue. The order of the fields is clone size, J gene, V gene, D gene, CDR3 protein, CDR3 DNA. The D gene is left open where the match is weak. Clone size is shown for a subset of rows, as once, few, many or a class of expanded clone.

NA TRBJ2-5 TRBV19 TRBD1 CASSIEGQGPQETQYF TGTGCCAGTAGTATAGAGGGACAGGGGCCTCAAGAGACCCAGTACTTC
NA TRBJ1-5 TRBV5-1 TRBD1 CASSLAGDRNQPQHF TGCGCCAGCAGCTTGGCAGGGGACAGAAATCAGCCCCAGCATTTT
once TRBJ2-5 TRBV2 NA CASRQGGGEETQYF TGTGCCAGCAGGCAGGGGGGCGGGGAAGAGACCCAGTACTTC
NA TRBJ1-2 TRBV29-1 TRBD1 CSVGGEDRGRNYGYTF TGCAGCGTTGGTGGGGAGGACAGGGGGCGAAACTATGGCTACACCTTC
NA TRBJ1-3 TRBV9 NA CASSVEGTSGNTIYF TGTGCCAGCAGCGTAGAGGGGACCTCTGGAAACACCATATATTTT
once TRBJ2-5 TRBV5-1 NA CASSWAGQKETQYF TGCGCCAGCAGCTGGGCGGGACAAAAAGAGACCCAGTACTTC
NA TRBJ2-1 TRBV28 NA CASSLEYEQFF TGTGCCAGCAGTTTAGAGTATGAGCAGTTCTTC
NA TRBJ2-5 TRBV19 NA CASSIARGQETQYF TGTGCCAGTAGTATAGCTCGGGGACAAGAGACCCAGTACTTC
NA TRBJ2-7 TRBV27 NA CASSARTGSYEQYF TGTGCCAGCAGTGCCCGGACGGGCTCCTACGAGCAGTACTTC
NA TRBJ2-5 TRBV28 NA CASRAAGSHGTQYF TGTGCCAGCAGGGCGGCGGGTTCCCATGGGACCCAGTACTTC
NA TRBJ2-3 TRBV7-9 TRBD2 CASSLGSSGISTDTQYF TGTGCCAGCAGCTTAGGTTCTAGCGGGATATCCACAGATACGCAGTATTTT
NA TRBJ2-5 TRBV4-1 TRBD1 CASSPGTGVWETQYF TGCGCCAGCAGCCCCGGGACAGGGGTTTGGGAGACCCAGTACTTC
NA TRBJ1-5 TRBV4-1 NA CASSQLQGMGQPQHF TGCGCCAGCAGCCAGTTACAGGGAATGGGGCAGCCCCAGCATTTT
few TRBJ1-1 TRBV5-1 NA CASSIQGWNTEAFF TGCGCCAGCAGCATCCAGGGGTGGAACACTGAAGCTTTCTTT
NA TRBJ2-3 TRBV29-1 NA CSVGEGSDTQYF TGCAGCGTTGGAGAGGGCTCAGATACGCAGTATTTT
NA TRBJ2-7 TRBV6-5 NA CASSYRAGTYEQYF TGTGCCAGCAGTTACAGGGCAGGGACCTACGAGCAGTACTTC
NA TRBJ1-1 TRBV6-5 NA CASSRLGRNTEAFF TGTGCCAGCAGTCGCTTAGGGCGTAACACTGAAGCTTTCTTT
few TRBJ1-2 TRBV18 TRBD1 CASSVDRGRDGYTF TGTGCCAGCTCGGTCGACAGGGGTAGGGATGGCTACACCTTC
few TRBJ1-4 TRBV29-1 TRBD1 CSATGTGKEKLFF TGCAGCGCGACCGGGACAGGGAAAGAAAAACTGTTTTTT
NA TRBJ2-5 TRBV9 NA CASSPMGVQETQYF TGTGCCAGCAGCCCGATGGGTGTCCAAGAGACCCAGTACTTC
NA TRBJ1-4 TRBV7-9 TRBD1 CASSLAPGGTNEKLFF TGTGCCAGCAGCTTAGCCCCAGGGGGTACTAATGAAAAACTGTTTTTT